This T cell receptor (beta chain) was sequenced in a study of CXCR4 blockade with PD-1 therapy in pancreatic cancer. The CDR3 contains 12 residues. CDR1 and CDR2 (germline): LNHDA, SQIVND (reference sequence). The repertoire was sequenced with immunoSEQ multiplex PCR; TCRdb's copy has only in-frame clones and lacks some. The sample lists under 20,000 clones; over 60% were seen once. The archived tumor blocks came from patients without neoadjuvant therapy before resection. The count of this clone is one. Mismatch with germline at one junction end may stem from a read error. The receptor was isolated from a human donor with pancreatic ductal adenocarcinoma. The chain recombines TRBV19 with TRBJ1-2, with TRBD1 matching over 8 bases. The specimen sequenced was tumor tissue. CDR3: CASSIGQGGYIF. The CDR3 DNA sequence: TGTGCCAGTAGTATCGGACAGGGAGGCTACATCTTC. Based on the CDR3 plus reference TRBV19 and TRBJ1-2, the full variable domain is DGGITQSPKYLFRKEGQNVTLSCEQNLNHDAMYWYRQDPGQGLRLIYYSQIVNDFQKGDIAEGYSVSREKKESFPLTVTSAQKNPTAFYLCASSIGQGGYIFGSGTRLTVV.